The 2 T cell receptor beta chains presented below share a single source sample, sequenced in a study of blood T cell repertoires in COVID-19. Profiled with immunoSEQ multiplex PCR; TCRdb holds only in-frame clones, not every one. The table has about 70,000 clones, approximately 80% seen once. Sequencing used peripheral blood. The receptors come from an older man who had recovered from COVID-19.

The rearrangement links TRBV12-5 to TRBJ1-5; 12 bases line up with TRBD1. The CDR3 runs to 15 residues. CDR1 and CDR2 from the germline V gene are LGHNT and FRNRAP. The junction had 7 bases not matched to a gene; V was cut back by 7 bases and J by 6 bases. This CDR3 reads CASVEGQGAFQPQHF. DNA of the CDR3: TGTGCTAGTGTGGAGGGACAGGGGGCTTTTCAGCCCCAGCATTTT.

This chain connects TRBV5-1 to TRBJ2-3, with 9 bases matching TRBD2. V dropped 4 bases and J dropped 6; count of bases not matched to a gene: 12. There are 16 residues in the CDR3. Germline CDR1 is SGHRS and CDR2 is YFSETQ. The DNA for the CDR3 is TGCGCCAGCAGCCGGGAGGGGGCTAGCGGGGTGGATACGCAGTATTTT. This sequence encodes CASSREGASGVDTQYF. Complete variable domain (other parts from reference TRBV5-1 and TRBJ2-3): KAGVTQTPRYLIKTRGQQVTLSCSPISGHRSVSWYQQTPGQGLQFLFEYFSETQRNKGNFPGRFSGRQFSNSRSEMNVSTLELGDSALYLCASSREGASGVDTQYFGPGTRLTVL.